This T cell receptor (beta chain) derives from a study of T cells after posttransplantation cyclophosphamide. Cyclophosphamide on days +3 and +4 followed busulfan-fludarabine conditioning and a marrow graft. The assay was immunoSEQ multiplex PCR, and TCRdb's table has in-frame clones only and misses some. The repertoire includes thousands of clones, about 83% of them detected once, and 6.5% sits in the top ten. The source was CD4+ T cells sorted from blood, collected 242 days after a stem cell transplant with posttransplant cyclophosphamide. This TCR derives from a male patient aged 30 to 40 who received an allogeneic stem cell transplant from a related donor, was CMV-positive, and had no GVHD. The T cells may partly be graft donor cells.

The CDR3: CASSQQGNSIYGYTF. CDR3 nucleotides: TGTGCCAGCTCACAACAGGGCAATTCAATCTATGGCTACACCTTC. The V gene is TRBV18, the J gene TRBJ1-2; D is perhaps TRBD1 (6 bases). Trimming shortened V by 4 bases and J by 4 bases, and 16 bases separated the two germline ends. CDR1 is KGHSH, CDR2 LQKENI, per germline. The CDR3 extends over 15 amino acids.